This TCR beta chain was identified in a study of regulatory T cells in long-lasting Graves disease. Time point indicated: newly diagnosed GD, antithyroid drugs for less than 3 months. The TCR library used RNA extracted from PBMCs. Researchers made TCR beta libraries by using iRepertoire HTBI primers and running Arm-PCR on CDR3 regions. TCRdb independently ran MiXCR on the multiplex PCR reads; one entry per CDR3 protein. This table has 350,000 to 550,000 distinct CDR3 sequences, around 15% appearing once. The same data also contributed to another study, on T cells in Graves' hyperthyroidism and ophthalmopathy. That investigation notes: Exclusion followed for patients with uncontrolled infection, other autoimmune disease, pregnancy or lactation.

This sequence was found in a woman in her forties or fifties with Graves disease. Sequencing was performed on peripheral blood mononuclear cells (PBMCs), taken at new diagnosis, from a patient treated with antithyroid drugs.

The CDR3 spells CASRAGEETQYF. DNA of the CDR3: TGTGCCAGCAGGGCGGGAGAAGAGACCCAGTACTTC. The chain carries TRBV28 and TRBJ2-5, with TRBD2 matching 7 bases. This CDR3 has 12 residues. Unmatched junction bases numbered 1, after V lost 6 bases and J lost 3 bases. Per germline, CDR1 MDHEN and CDR2 SYDVKM.